The subject of this entry is one T cell receptor (beta chain). The sample belongs to a study of shared clonotypes between healthy human individuals. This CDR3 region has 15 residues. The V and J ends lost 4 bases and 3 bases respectively, with 15 bases between them. The germline gives CDR1 SGHRS, CDR2 YFSETQ. Method: immunoSEQ multiplex PCR; TCRdb's copy keeps in-frame clones and lacks some. The sample yields under 1,900,000 clones, around 98.5% seen once. This chain links TRBV5-1 with TRBJ2-3; tentative D call: TRBD2 (7 bases). This TCR was recovered from a man younger than 40 in good health. The material sequenced was naive CD4+ T cells sorted from blood. The subset: CD45RA+ positively selected. CDR3 loop: CASSKLGGDTDTQYF. For the CDR3, the DNA is TGCGCCAGCAGCAAACTAGGGGGGGATACAGATACGCAGTATTTT.